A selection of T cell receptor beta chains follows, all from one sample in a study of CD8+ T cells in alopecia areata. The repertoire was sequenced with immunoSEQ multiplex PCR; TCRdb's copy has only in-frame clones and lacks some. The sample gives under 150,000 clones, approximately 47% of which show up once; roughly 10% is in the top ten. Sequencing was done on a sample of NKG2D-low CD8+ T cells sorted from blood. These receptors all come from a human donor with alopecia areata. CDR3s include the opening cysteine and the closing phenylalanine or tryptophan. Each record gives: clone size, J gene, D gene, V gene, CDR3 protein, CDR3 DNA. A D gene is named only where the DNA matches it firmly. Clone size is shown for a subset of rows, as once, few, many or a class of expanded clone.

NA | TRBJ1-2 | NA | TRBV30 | CAWTEFLTGFAYGYTF | TGTGCCTGGACCGAATTTCTAACAGGGTTCGCCTATGGCTACACCTTC
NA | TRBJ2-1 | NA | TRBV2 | CASTPEGGFYNEQFF | TGTGCCAGCACCCCGGAGGGCGGGTTCTACAATGAGCAGTTCTTC
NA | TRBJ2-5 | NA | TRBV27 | CASSSPEQETQYF | TGTGCCAGCAGTTCCCCCGAACAAGAGACCCAGTACTTC
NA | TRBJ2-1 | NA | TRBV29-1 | CSVEVVGDGLNEQFF | TGCAGCGTTGAAGTGGTTGGAGACGGTCTAAATGAGCAGTTCTTC
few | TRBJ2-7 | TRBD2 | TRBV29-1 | CSVVGSVTSEYEQYF | TGCAGCGTTGTTGGCTCGGTGACTAGCGAATACGAGCAGTACTTC
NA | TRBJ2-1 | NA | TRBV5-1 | CASSPGDPHNEQFF | TGCGCCAGCAGCCCGGGGGACCCCCACAATGAGCAGTTCTTC
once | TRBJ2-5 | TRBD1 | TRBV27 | CASSSGTAAQETQYF | TGTGCCAGCAGCTCCGGGACAGCGGCACAAGAGACCCAGTACTTC
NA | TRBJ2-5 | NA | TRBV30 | CAWSGPRSMETQYF | TGTGCCTGGAGTGGCCCGCGGAGCATGGAGACCCAGTACTTC
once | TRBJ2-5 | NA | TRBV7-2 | CASSLRRRWMETQYF | TGTGCCAGCAGCTTGAGACGGAGATGGATGGAGACCCAGTACTTC
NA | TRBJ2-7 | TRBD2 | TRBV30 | CAWSPAGGLSYEQYF | TGTGCCTGGAGTCCGGCGGGAGGCCTATCCTACGAGCAGTACTTC
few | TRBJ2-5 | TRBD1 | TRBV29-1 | CSVQGELETQYF | TGCAGCGTTCAGGGGGAGTTAGAGACCCAGTACTTC
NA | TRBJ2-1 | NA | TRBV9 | CASSADVGDYNEQFF | TGTGCCAGCAGCGCCGACGTGGGAGACTACAATGAGCAGTTCTTC
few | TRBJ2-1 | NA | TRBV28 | CASRPTATPYNEQFF | TGTGCCAGCAGGCCGACGGCAACCCCTTACAATGAGCAGTTCTTC
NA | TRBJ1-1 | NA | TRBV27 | CASRLGTEAFF | TGTGCCAGCAGACTTGGGACAGAAGCTTTCTTT
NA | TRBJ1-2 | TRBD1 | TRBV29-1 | CSVVLGQTFYGYTF | TGCAGCGTTGTCTTGGGACAGACGTTCTATGGCTACACCTTC
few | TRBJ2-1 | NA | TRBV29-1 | CSVEDQEVSDEQFF | TGCAGCGTTGAAGATCAGGAGGTAAGCGATGAGCAGTTCTTC
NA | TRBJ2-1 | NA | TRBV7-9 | CASSGYNEQFF | TGTGCCAGCAGCGGTTACAATGAGCAGTTCTTC
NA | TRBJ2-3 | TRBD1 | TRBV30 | CAWSDPDRDDTQYF | TGTGCCTGGAGTGACCCTGACAGGGATGATACGCAGTATTTT
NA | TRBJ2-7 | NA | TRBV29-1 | CSVAGGASYEQYF | TGCAGCGTTGCTGGTGGGGCCTCCTACGAGCAGTACTTC
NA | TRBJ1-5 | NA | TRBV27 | CASSPRGSNQPQHF | TGTGCCAGCAGTCCCAGGGGTAGCAATCAGCCCCAGCATTTT
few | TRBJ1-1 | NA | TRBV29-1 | CSTTTGNTEAFF | TGCAGCACCACTACAGGAAACACTGAAGCTTTCTTT
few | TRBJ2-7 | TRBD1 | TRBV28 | CASSSPRDSFYEQYF | TGTGCCAGCAGTTCCCCCCGGGACAGTTTCTACGAGCAGTACTTC
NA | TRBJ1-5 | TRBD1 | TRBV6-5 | CASSYGTVDQPQHF | TGTGCCAGCAGTTACGGGACAGTCGATCAGCCCCAGCATTTT
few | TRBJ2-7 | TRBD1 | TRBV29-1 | CSVGQGAEDEQYF | TGCAGCGTTGGGCAGGGGGCAGAGGACGAGCAGTACTTC
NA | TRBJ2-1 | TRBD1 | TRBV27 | CASSTGGNEQFF | TGTGCCAGCAGTACAGGGGGCAATGAGCAGTTCTTC
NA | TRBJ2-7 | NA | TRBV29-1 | CSVEDHWQYF | TGCAGCGTTGAAGATCATTGGCAGTACTTC
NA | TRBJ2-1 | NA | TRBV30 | CAWSVLGEQFF | TGTGCCTGGAGTGTCCTGGGCGAGCAGTTCTTC
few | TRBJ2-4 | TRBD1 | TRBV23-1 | CASSQRTGDLAKNIQYF | TGCGCCAGCAGTCAAAGAACAGGGGATCTAGCCAAAAACATTCAGTACTTC
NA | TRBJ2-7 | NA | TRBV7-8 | CASSLEGMGYEQYF | TGTGCCAGCAGCTTAGAAGGGATGGGCTACGAGCAGTACTTC
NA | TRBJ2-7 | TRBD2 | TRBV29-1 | CSIFPGLGDSYEQYF | TGCAGCATCTTCCCGGGACTAGGGGACTCCTACGAGCAGTACTTC
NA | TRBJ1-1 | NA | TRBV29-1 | CSVDIYTEAFF | TGCAGCGTTGACATTTACACTGAAGCTTTCTTT
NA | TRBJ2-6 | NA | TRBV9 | CASTTSGANVLTF | TGTGCCAGCACGACATCTGGGGCCAACGTCCTGACTTTC
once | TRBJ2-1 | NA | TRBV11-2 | CASSPPTMLGMGYNEQFF | TGTGCCAGCAGCCCGCCGACCATGCTAGGAATGGGCTACAATGAGCAGTTCTTC
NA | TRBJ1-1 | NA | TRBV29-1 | CSVGIREGTEAFF | TGCAGCGTTGGGATCAGGGAAGGCACTGAAGCTTTCTTT
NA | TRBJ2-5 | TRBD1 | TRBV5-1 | CASSPTGEEETQYF | TGCGCCAGCAGCCCGACAGGGGAGGAAGAGACCCAGTACTTC
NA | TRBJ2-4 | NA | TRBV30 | CAWTNPAGTKYF | TGTGCCTGGACTAATCCAGCCGGGACAAAGTACTTC
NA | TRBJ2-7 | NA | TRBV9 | CASSGDRREQYF | TGTGCCAGCAGCGGAGACAGGAGGGAGCAGTACTTC
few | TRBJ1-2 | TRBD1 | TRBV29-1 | CSVEGHRDRGTYGYTF | TGCAGCGTTGAAGGACACCGGGACAGGGGGACCTATGGCTACACCTTC
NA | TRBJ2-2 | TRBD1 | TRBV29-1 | CSVAGTAGELFF | TGCAGCGTTGCAGGGACAGCCGGGGAGCTGTTTTTT
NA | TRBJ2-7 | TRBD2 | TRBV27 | CASSFSFGGLAEQYF | TGTGCCAGCAGTTTCTCATTTGGGGGACTAGCGGAGCAGTACTTC
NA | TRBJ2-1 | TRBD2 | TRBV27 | CASSGRLAGSYNEQFF | TGTGCCAGCAGTGGGAGACTAGCGGGAAGTTACAATGAGCAGTTCTTC
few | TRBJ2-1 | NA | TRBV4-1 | CASSRSQGDEQFF | TGCGCCAGCAGCCGTAGTCAAGGAGATGAGCAGTTCTTC
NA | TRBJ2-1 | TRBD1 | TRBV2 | CASSETPTGGEVNEQFF | TGTGCCAGCAGTGAAACCCCGACAGGGGGTGAAGTCAATGAGCAGTTCTTC
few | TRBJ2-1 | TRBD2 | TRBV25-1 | CASRGGFNEQFF | TGTGCCAGTCGGGGAGGGTTCAATGAGCAGTTCTTC
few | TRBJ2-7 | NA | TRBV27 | CASHGDPYEQYF | TGTGCCTCTCACGGGGACCCCTACGAGCAGTACTTC
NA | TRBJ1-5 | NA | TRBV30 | CAWSSGSLQPQHF | TGTGCCTGGAGTTCGGGGTCCCTCCAGCCCCAGCATTTT
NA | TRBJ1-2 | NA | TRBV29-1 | CSVVGGNYGYTF | TGCAGCGTCGTTGGGGGGAACTATGGCTACACCTTC
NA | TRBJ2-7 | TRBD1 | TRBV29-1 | CSVSTGDYEQYF | TGCAGCGTTTCGACAGGGGACTACGAGCAGTACTTC
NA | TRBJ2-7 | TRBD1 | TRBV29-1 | CSVEDPDRSPYEQYF | TGCAGCGTTGAAGACCCGGACAGGAGCCCCTACGAGCAGTACTTC
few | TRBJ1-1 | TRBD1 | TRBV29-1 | CSATGEDTEAFF | TGCAGCGCGACAGGGGAGGACACTGAAGCTTTCTTT
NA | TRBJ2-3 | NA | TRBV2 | CASSPGLGDSDTQYF | TGTGCCAGCAGCCCGGGACTAGGGGACAGTGATACGCAGTATTTT
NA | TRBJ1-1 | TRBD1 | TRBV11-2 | CASSLGGTGFTEAFF | TGTGCCAGCAGCTTAGGCGGGACAGGGTTCACTGAAGCTTTCTTT
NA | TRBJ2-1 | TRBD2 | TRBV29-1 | CSVDLLAEASMDEQFF | TGCAGCGTGGACCTTCTAGCGGAGGCATCAATGGATGAGCAGTTCTTC
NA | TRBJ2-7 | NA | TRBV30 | CAWKQGAWQYF | TGTGCCTGGAAACAGGGTGCTTGGCAGTACTTC
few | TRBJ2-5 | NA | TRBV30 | CAWSIVETQYF | TGTGCCTGGAGTATCGTGGAGACCCAGTACTTC
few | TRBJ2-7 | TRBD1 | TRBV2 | CASSEGTGVYEQYF | TGTGCCAGCAGTGAGGGGACAGGTGTGTACGAGCAGTACTTC
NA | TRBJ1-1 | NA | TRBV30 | CAWSPYTEAFF | TGTGCCTGGTCCCCGTACACTGAAGCTTTCTTT
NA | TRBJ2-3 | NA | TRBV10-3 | CAISESGDTQYF | TGTGCCATCAGTGAGTCTGGGGATACGCAGTATTTT
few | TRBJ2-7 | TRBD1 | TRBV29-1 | CSAEDREGAYEQYF | TGCAGCGCAGAAGACAGGGAAGGGGCCTACGAGCAGTACTTC